This T cell receptor (beta chain) was captured by sequencing in a study of T cell changes during pregnancy in multiple sclerosis. J gave up 0 bases and V 7 bases, and 4 bases lay outside the gene matches. This CDR3 contains 15 residues. Germline CDR1 and CDR2: MNHNY and SVGAGI (reference sequence). Method: immunoSEQ multiplex PCR; TCRdb's copy keeps in-frame clones and lacks some. The table records 70,000 to 95,000 clones, more than 90% of them present only once. A single count supports this clone. The starting material was peripheral blood, obtained in the second trimester of pregnancy. The J gene is TRBJ2-3, the V gene TRBV6-6; 10 bases line up with TRBD2. The sequence came from a female donor in good health, enrolled as a control in a pregnancy study. CDR3 residues: CASTILAGSTDTQYF. The CDR3 DNA is TGTGCCAGCACGATACTAGCGGGGAGCACAGATACGCAGTATTTT.